This T cell receptor (beta chain) was found in a study of T cells in Graves' hyperthyroidism and ophthalmopathy. In the study overall: Peripheral blood was collected at initial diagnosis, before any treatment.

The V end lost 4 bases, the J end lost 0 bases, and 16 bases lay between the germline ends. Germline V gene lookup returns CDR1 SQVTM and CDR2 ANQGSEA. The CDR3 extends over 15 amino acids. Researchers amplified the TCR beta CDR3 regions from RNA transcripts. Using the HTBI primer set, a first-round RT-PCR was run on the TCR CDR3. One entry per CDR3 protein, called by TCRdb with MiXCR from the multiplex PCR reads. The repertoire holds 550,000 to 600,000 distinct CDR3 sequences, with over 15% as singletons. This sequence joins TRBV29-1 and TRBJ2-7; tentative D call: TRBD2 (6 bases). The sequenced sample consisted of blood. This receptor was identified in a woman younger than 30 with Graves' hyperthyroidism. CDR3 in DNA: TGCAGCGTTGGGCGGGACTCGCTTAACTCCTACGAGCAGTACTTC. Translating it yields CSVGRDSLNSYEQYF.